Presented here are 12 T cell receptor beta chains from one specimen sequenced in a study of OX40 agonist ivuxolimab in advanced cancers. The protocol was immunoSEQ multiplex PCR, while the TCRdb copy is restricted to in-frame clones and leaves out a portion. Of 72,000 or so clones in the sample, around 88% were seen once. The material was CD4+ or CD8+ T cells sorted from blood, obtained in a trial of the OX40 agonist ivuxolimab. The receptors here all came from an adult with an advanced solid tumor such as melanoma, head and neck, liver or kidney cancer.

The V and J genes are TRBV6-1 and TRBJ2-7; D uncertain. From germline, CDR1 is MNHNS and CDR2 SASEGT. This CDR3 is 12 amino acids long. V was trimmed by 8 bases and J by 5 bases, leaving 13 bases between them. The CDR3 reads CASSVNRDEQYF. DNA of the CDR3: TGTGCCAGCTCGGTGAATCGGGACGAGCAGTACTTC.

The chain is built from TRBV5-4 and TRBJ1-4, with D possibly matching TRBD1 (6 bases). This CDR3 is built from 15 residues. Germline assignment: CDR1 SGHNT and CDR2 YYREEE (reference sequence). With 4 bases removed from V and 6 bases from J, the gap between germline ends came to 16 bases. The CDR3 spells CASSPAGGADEKLFF. In DNA, the CDR3 is TGTGCCAGCAGCCCCGCGGGGGGCGCTGATGAAAAACTGTTTTTT.

The chain joins TRBV4-1 to TRBJ2-7, with D perhaps matching TRBD1 or TRBD2 (5 bases each). In germline, CDR1 is MGHRA, CDR2 YSYEKL. The CDR3 has 15 residues. With 1 base removed from V and 2 bases from J, the gap between germline ends came to 12 bases. CDR3 protein: CASSQAGQGPYEQYF. The CDR3 DNA is TGCGCCAGCAGCCAAGCGGGCCAGGGACCCTACGAGCAGTACTTC.

The chain combines TRBV5-1 with TRBJ2-2; D might be TRBD1 or TRBD2, each matching 6 bases. The germline CDR1 and CDR2 sequences are SGHRS and YFSETQ. The CDR3 runs 16 residues. Trimming removed 4 bases from V and 6 bases from J, with 19 bases in between. The CDR3 is CASSPLGGRRAGELFF. DNA for the CDR3: TGCGCCAGCAGCCCGCTAGGGGGGCGTAGGGCCGGGGAGCTGTTTTTT.

The chain carries TRBV7-2 and TRBJ1-1; a possible D gene is TRBD1 (6 bases). The CDR3 length is 13 residues. V lost 5 bases and J lost 6, with 13 bases in between. CDR1 and CDR2 from the germline V gene are SGHTA and FQGNSA. The CDR3 sequence: CASSPGQGSEAFF. The CDR3 nucleotides are TGTGCCAGCAGCCCTGGTCAGGGGTCTGAAGCTTTCTTT.

Comment on this clone: The junction shows a germline mismatch at one end, possibly a read error. The chain uses TRBV10-3 and TRBJ1-1; D not certain. This CDR3 spans 14 amino acids. The germline CDR1 and CDR2 sequences are ENHRY and SYGVKD. The CDR3 sequence: CASSEAGKNTEAFF. The CDR3 DNA reads TGTGCCAGCAGTGAAGCCGGCAAGAACACTGAAGCTTTCTTT.

The chain has TRBV27 and TRBJ1-6; 9 bases line up with TRBD1. V shed 5 bases and J 14 bases; nucleotides not matched to a gene: 13. This CDR3 contains 15 residues. The V gene's germline CDR1 is MNHEY and CDR2 SMNVEV (reference sequence). The CDR3 nucleotides are TGTGCCAGCAGTGGGACAGGGACGATAGGGGTTTCCCTCCACTTT. Protein: CASSGTGTIGVSLHF.

This clone was picked up one time. This chain joins TRBV6-5 and TRBJ1-5, with D maybe TRBD1 (6 bases). This CDR3 is 13 amino acids long. CDR1 is MNHEY and CDR2 is SVGAGI in the germline V gene. Trimming left V 10 bases short and J 4 bases short, with 14 bases between. CDR3 protein: CATHRDRNQPQHF. CDR3 nucleotide sequence: TGTGCCACCCACAGGGATAGGAATCAGCCCCAGCATTTT.

The rearrangement links TRBV5-1 to TRBJ2-5, with TRBD2 as a possible D gene (8 bases). Trimming stripped 4 bases from V and 5 bases from J, with 21 bases between. Germline CDR1 and CDR2: SGHRS and YFSETQ. CDR3 size: 16 residues. The CDR3 loop is CASSPDGRGLDETQYF. The CDR3 nucleotides are TGCGCCAGCAGCCCGGACGGGAGGGGGCTAGACGAGACCCAGTACTTC.

The chain employs TRBV6-5 and TRBJ1-3, with unresolved D. The CDR3 has 14 residues. V lost 6 bases and J lost 0, with 9 bases in between. The V gene's germline CDR1 is MNHEY and CDR2 SVGAGI. The CDR3 DNA follows: TGTGCCAGCAGGAAGGCAGGCTCTGGAAACACCATATATTTT. Residues: CASRKAGSGNTIYF.

V is TRBV28 and J is TRBJ2-7, with TRBD1 identical over 8 bases. With V trimmed by 5 bases and J by 3 bases, 9 bases remained unmatched. The V gene's germline CDR1 is MDHEN and CDR2 SYDVKM. The CDR3 is made up of 15 amino acids. The CDR3 spells CASSKTDRANYEQYF. CDR3 bases: TGTGCCAGCAGTAAAACGGACAGGGCCAACTACGAGCAGTACTTC.

J is TRBJ2-4 and V is TRBV6-6; no firm D call. Trimming pared 6 bases from V and 6 bases from J, leaving 12 bases between. This CDR3 region has 13 residues. Germline assignment: CDR1 MNHNY and CDR2 SVGAGI (reference sequence). The CDR3 here is CASSTRFGNIQYF. Here the CDR3 DNA reads TGTGCCAGCAGCACAAGGTTCGGAAACATTCAGTACTTC.